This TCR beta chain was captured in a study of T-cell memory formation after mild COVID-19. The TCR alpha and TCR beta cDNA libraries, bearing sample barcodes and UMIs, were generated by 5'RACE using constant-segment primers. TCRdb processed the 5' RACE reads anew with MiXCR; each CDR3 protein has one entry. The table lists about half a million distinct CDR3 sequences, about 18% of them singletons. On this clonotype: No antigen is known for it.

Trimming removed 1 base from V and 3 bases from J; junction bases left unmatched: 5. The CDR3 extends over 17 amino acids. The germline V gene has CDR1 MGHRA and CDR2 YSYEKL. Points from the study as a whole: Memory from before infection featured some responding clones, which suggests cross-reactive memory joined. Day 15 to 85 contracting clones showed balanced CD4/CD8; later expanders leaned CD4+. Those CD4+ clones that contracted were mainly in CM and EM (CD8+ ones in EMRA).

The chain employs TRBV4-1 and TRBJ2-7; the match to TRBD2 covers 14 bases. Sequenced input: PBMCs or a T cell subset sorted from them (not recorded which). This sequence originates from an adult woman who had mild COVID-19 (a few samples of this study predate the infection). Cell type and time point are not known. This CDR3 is CASSQAMGLAGVYEQYF. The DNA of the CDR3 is TGCGCCAGCAGCCAAGCCATGGGACTAGCGGGGGTCTACGAGCAGTACTTC.